The rows below give T cell receptor beta chains drawn from one sample of a study of shared clonotypes between healthy human individuals. Here immunoSEQ multiplex PCR was the method, and the copy in TCRdb shows in-frame clones only, minus some. The table has approximately 2.1 million clones, roughly 93% seen once; the top ten hold about 0.39%. Sequencing was done on a sample of naive CD4+ T cells from PBMCs. The receptors shown here come from a young man in good health. Some clones in this sample may be carry-over from other donors' samples. The CDR3 runs from the conserved cysteine through the conserved F or W. The D gene is left open where the match is weak.

V	D	J	CDR3	DNA
TRBV7-6	TRBD2	TRBJ2-7	CASSRTRESYEQYF	TGTGCCAGCAGCAGGACTAGAGAATCCTACGAGCAGTACTTC
TRBV2	-	TRBJ2-4	CASSEASNAKNIQYF	TGTGCCAGCAGTGAAGCCAGTAACGCCAAAAACATTCAGTACTTC
TRBV7-9	-	TRBJ2-1	CASSKGRTHSYNEQFF	TGTGCCAGCAGTAAAGGCCGCACCCACTCCTACAATGAGCAGTTCTTC
TRBV7-3	TRBD2	TRBJ2-3	CASSLTATGTSSTDTQYF	TGTGCCAGCAGCTTAACAGCTACCGGGACTAGCAGCACAGATACGCAGTATTTT
TRBV27	TRBD1	TRBJ2-2	CASSPPSTTGEGDTGELFF	TGTGCCAGCAGTCCCCCCTCGACGACAGGGGAAGGAGACACCGGGGAGCTGTTTTTT
TRBV6-1	-	TRBJ1-2	CASSEGAERGTF	TGTGCCAGCAGTGAAGGTGCAGAAAGGGGCACCTTC
TRBV5-6	TRBD2	TRBJ2-7	CASSLVPAGGRRGEQYF	TGTGCCAGCAGCTTGGTGCCAGCGGGAGGGCGACGCGGGGAGCAGTACTTC
TRBV4-2	TRBD2	TRBJ2-7	CASSQDPGGEQYF	TGTGCCAGCAGCCAGGACCCCGGGGGGGAGCAGTACTTC
TRBV5-1	TRBD1	TRBJ2-7	CASSKDWDSSYEQYF	TGCGCCAGCAGCAAGGACTGGGACAGTTCCTACGAGCAGTACTTC
TRBV29-1	-	TRBJ2-1	CSVEPRGKPPGEQFF	TGCAGCGTTGAACCGCGGGGCAAGCCGCCCGGTGAGCAGTTCTTC
TRBV5-1	-	TRBJ1-5	CASSFNSGGQPQHF	TGCGCCAGCAGCTTTAATTCGGGGGGGCAGCCCCAGCATTTT
TRBV2	-	TRBJ1-1	CASSRGLNTEAFF	TGTGCCAGCAGTCGGGGCTTGAACACTGAAGCTTTCTTT
TRBV7-9	-	TRBJ1-1	CASSFGGITEAFF	TGTGCCAGCAGCTTCGGGGGGATTACTGAAGCTTTCTTT